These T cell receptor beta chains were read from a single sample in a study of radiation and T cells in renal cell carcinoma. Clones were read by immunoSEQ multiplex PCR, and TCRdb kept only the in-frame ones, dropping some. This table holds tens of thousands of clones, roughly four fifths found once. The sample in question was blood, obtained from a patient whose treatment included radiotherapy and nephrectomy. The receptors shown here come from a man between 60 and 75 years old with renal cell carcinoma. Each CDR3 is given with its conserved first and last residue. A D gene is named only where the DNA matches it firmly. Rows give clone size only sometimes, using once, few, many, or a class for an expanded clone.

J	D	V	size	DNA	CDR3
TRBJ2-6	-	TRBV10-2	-	TGCGCCAGCAGTGTTCTCCTCTCTGGGGCCAACGTCCTGACTTTC	CASSVLLSGANVLTF
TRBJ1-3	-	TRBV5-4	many	TGTGCCAGCAGCTTGGACAACTCTGGAAACACCATATATTTT	CASSLDNSGNTIYF
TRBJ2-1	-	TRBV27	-	TGTGCCAGCAGTTTATGGGCAGGCAATGAGCAGTTCTTC	CASSLWAGNEQFF
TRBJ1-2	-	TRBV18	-	TGTGCCAGCCACATAGGACAGAACTATGGCTACACCTTC	CASHIGQNYGYTF
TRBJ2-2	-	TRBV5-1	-	TGCGCCAGCAGCGCGGGCCCGTACACCGGGGAGCTGTTTTTT	CASSAGPYTGELFF
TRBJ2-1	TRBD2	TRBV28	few	TGTGCCAGCAGTTCCCTAGCGGGAGTGGAGGATGAGCAGTTCTTC	CASSSLAGVEDEQFF
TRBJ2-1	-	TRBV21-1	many	TGTGCCAGCAGGGTAAGACAGGGGTTATACAATGAGCAGTTCTTC	CASRVRQGLYNEQFF
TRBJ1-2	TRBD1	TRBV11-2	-	TGTGCCAGCAGCTTAGAGACAGGGGGCGGCTACACCTTC	CASSLETGGGYTF
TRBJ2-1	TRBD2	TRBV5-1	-	TGCGCCAGCAGCTCGGGACTAGCGGGAGGGACAGTTAGTGAGCAGTTCTTC	CASSSGLAGGTVSEQFF
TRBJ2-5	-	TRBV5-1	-	TGCGCCAGCAGCCTGGACCAAGAGACCCAGTACTTC	CASSLDQETQYF